These T cell receptor beta chains were read from a single sample in a study of blood T cell repertoires in COVID-19. Data came from immunoSEQ multiplex PCR; TCRdb stores just in-frame clones and leaves some out. The profile shows 110,000 or so clones, approximately 90% of them singletons. Sample: peripheral blood. The receptors were gathered from a woman between 45 and 65 years old with acute or convalescent COVID-19. The conserved cysteine and the conserved F or W are not part of the CDR3 here.

j_gene	v_gene	CDR3aa
TRBJ1-1	TRBV30	AWKPRDRFTEAF
TRBJ1-4	TRBV30	ALTRRGQEKLF
TRBJ2-2	TRBV2	ASSVVPGSETGELF
TRBJ2-3	TRBV18	ASSPEVIYLTPDTQY
TRBJ2-3	TRBV9	ASSVKAGGSRDTQY
TRBJ1-6	TRBV6-5	ASRQKPWGHSPLH
TRBJ1-1	TRBV27	ASSPRTGERAEAF
TRBJ1-1	TRBV7-3	ASSLMGGNTEAF
TRBJ2-6	TRBV28	ASRSGGFSGANVLT
TRBJ2-1	TRBV23-1	ASSTMRGEQF
TRBJ1-3	TRBV18	ASSPDRNSGNTIY
TRBJ2-2	TRBV3-1/TRBV3-2	ASGEGVRANTGELF
TRBJ1-1	TRBV6-5	ASSIGDTEAF
TRBJ1-4	TRBV7-6	ASSLEEDRADEKLF
TRBJ2-7	TRBV7-9	ASSLAFATREDTTYEQY
TRBJ2-1	TRBV29-1	SVPTPEPYNEQF
TRBJ1-4	TRBV19	ASSPGEKLF
TRBJ2-2	TRBV6-6	ASSGGANTGELF
TRBJ1-5	TRBV6-2/TRBV6-3	ASSRDRVNQPQH
TRBJ1-4	TRBV19	ASSSQGSLNEKLF
TRBJ1-1	TRBV5-4	ASSLARNTEAF
TRBJ2-5	TRBV5-6	ASSLSVAGTQY
TRBJ1-2	TRBV9	ASSGGQGVNGYT
TRBJ2-5	TRBV11-2	ASSQGLAGGRETQY
TRBJ1-2	TRBV3-1/TRBV3-2	ASSLGTAYGYT
TRBJ1-3	TRBV11-2	ASSPPLLTGVGNTIY
TRBJ1-2	TRBV2	ASSDRFGYT
TRBJ1-3	TRBV9	ASSAPAGSYGNTIY
TRBJ1-2	TRBV7-2	ASSSGQGVNYGYT
TRBJ1-2	TRBV29-1	SVEDPDRGFLGYT
TRBJ2-1	TRBV28	ASSPILAGVLGIEQF
TRBJ1-1	TRBV28	ASSSPRLRTEAF
TRBJ2-1	TRBV19	ASDSGAGNEQF
TRBJ1-1	TRBV28	ASSLGSFRNTEAF
TRBJ2-3	TRBV28	ASSYRGSSDTQY
TRBJ2-7	TRBV30	AWSVSRTYEQY